This T cell receptor beta chain appears in the sequencing data of a study of blood T cell repertoires in COVID-19. Whole-study context: T cells, B-cell-depleted T cells, or PBMCs supplied cDNA or gDNA.

V was shortened by 2 bases and J by 4 bases, with 3 bases between the two germline ends. This CDR3 comprises 12 residues. The V gene's germline CDR1 is SGHRS and CDR2 YFSETQ. Libraries were prepared by immunoSEQ multiplex PCR; TCRdb keeps only in-frame clonotypes and omits some of them. The table includes 200,000 to 250,000 clones, approximately 86% detected once. Specimen: peripheral blood. The TCR comes from a woman in her thirties who had recovered from COVID-19. This rearrangement joins TRBV5-1 to TRBJ2-2; D unclear. The DNA of the CDR3 is TGCGCCAGCAGCTTCAGCACCGGGGAGCTGTTTTTT. This gives the protein CASSFSTGELFF.